This T cell receptor (beta chain) was observed in a study of blood T cells in healthy people across ages. Next came a second PCR, run for about 6 to 11 cycles, which used a sample-barcoded 5' primer along with a J-beta primer mix. Paired-end reads containing CDR3 totaled no fewer than 3 million for each sample. One entry per CDR3 protein, called by TCRdb with MiXCR from the 5' RACE reads. The table records 600,000 or so distinct CDR3 sequences, under 25% of them present only once. Study-level results: Across the age range, TCR beta diversity per million T cells fell in a roughly linear way. No one knew whether donors had CMV, which possibly confounded expanded clonotype changes.

There are a few counts of this clonotype. Its antigen is currently unknown. Losses at the gene ends were 6 bases for V and 2 bases for J; bases not matched to a gene: 6. The CDR3 spans 16 residues. Germline loops: CDR1 MNHEY, CDR2 SVGEGT. The TCR originated in an older man in good health. Sequencing was carried out using blood. V gene TRBV6-2 or TRBV6-3 combines with J gene TRBJ2-3, with 12 nucleotides matching TRBD2. CDR3 DNA sequence: TGTGCCAGCAGACAACTAGCGGGAGGTCTCACAGATACGCAGTATTTT. It is translated as CASRQLAGGLTDTQYF.